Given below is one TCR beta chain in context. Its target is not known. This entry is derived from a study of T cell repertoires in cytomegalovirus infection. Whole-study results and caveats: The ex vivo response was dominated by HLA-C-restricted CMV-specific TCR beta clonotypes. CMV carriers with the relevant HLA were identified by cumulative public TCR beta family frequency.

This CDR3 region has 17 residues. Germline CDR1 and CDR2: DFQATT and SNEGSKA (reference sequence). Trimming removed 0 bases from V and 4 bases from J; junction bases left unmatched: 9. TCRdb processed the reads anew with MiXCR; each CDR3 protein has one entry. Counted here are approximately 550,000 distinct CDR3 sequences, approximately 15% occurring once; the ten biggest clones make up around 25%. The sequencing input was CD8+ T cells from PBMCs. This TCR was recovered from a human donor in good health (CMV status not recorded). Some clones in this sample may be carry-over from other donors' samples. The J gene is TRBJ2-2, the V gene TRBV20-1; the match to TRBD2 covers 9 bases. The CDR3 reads CSARDRAGGLGTGELFF. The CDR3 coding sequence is TGCAGTGCTAGAGATCGCGCGGGGGGGTTAGGCACCGGGGAGCTGTTTTTT.